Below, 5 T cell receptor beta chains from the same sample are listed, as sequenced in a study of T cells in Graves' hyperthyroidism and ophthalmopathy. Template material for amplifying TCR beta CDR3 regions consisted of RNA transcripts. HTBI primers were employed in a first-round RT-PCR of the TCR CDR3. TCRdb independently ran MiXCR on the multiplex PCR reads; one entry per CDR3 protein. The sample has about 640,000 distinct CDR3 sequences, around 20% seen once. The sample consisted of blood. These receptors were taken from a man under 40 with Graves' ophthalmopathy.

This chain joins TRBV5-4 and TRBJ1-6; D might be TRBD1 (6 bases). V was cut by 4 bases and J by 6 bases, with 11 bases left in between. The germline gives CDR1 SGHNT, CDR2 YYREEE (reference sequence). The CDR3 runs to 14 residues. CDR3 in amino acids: CASSIGQPNSPLHF. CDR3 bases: TGTGCCAGCAGCATAGGACAGCCTAATTCACCCCTCCACTTT.

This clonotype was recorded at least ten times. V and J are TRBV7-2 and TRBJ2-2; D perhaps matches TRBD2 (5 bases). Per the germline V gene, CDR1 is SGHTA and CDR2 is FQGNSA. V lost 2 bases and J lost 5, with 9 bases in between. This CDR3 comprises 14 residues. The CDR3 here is CASSLYSGTGELFF. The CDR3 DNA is TGTGCCAGCAGCTTATACTCGGGGACCGGGGAGCTGTTTTTT.

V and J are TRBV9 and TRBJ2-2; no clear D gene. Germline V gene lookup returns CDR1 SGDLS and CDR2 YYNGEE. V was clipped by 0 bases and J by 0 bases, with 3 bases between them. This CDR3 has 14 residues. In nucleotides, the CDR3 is TGTGCCAGCAGCGTAGCTACGAACACCGGGGAGCTGTTTTTT. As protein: CASSVATNTGELFF. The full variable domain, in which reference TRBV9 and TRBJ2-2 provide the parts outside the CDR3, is DSGVTQTPKHLITATGQRVTLRCSPRSGDLSVYWYQQSLDQGLQFLIQYYNGEERAKGNILERFSAQQFPDLHSELNLSSLELGDSALYFCASSVATNTGELFFGEGSRLTVL.

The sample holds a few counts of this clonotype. CDR3 amino acids: CASSLFGLGIDEQYF. Written as DNA, the CDR3 is TGTGCCAGCAGTTTATTTGGACTAGGGATCGACGAGCAGTACTTC. This chain uses TRBV27 with TRBJ2-7, with 7 positions matching TRBD2. The CDR3 is made up of 15 amino acids. The ends lost 1 base at V and 5 bases at J; junction bases unmatched: 8. Germline CDR1 and CDR2: MNHEY and SMNVEV (reference sequence).

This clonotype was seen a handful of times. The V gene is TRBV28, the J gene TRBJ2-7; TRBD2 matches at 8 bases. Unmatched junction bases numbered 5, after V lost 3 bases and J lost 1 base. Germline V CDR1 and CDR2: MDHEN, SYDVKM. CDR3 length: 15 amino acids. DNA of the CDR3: TGTGCCAGCAGTTTTCGAGCGGGAGTGTCCTACGAGCAGTACTTC. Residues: CASSFRAGVSYEQYF.